The source of this T cell receptor beta chain is a study of blood T cell repertoires in COVID-19. Seattle's cohort entered during active infection and was followed longitudinally. Germline-derived CDR1 and CDR2 are MNHEY and SVGAGI. The CDR3 runs to 13 residues. Trimming took 8 bases from V and 4 from J; bases not matched to a gene: 4. Under the authors' procedure: Reference gene primers were amplified, and this amplification served to estimate nucleated cell counts. Repertoires were generated with immunoSEQ multiplex PCR, while TCRdb's copy carries only in-frame clones and drops some. Clone size and V and J calls were adopted from that table, with D and trimming inferred from the DNA. Of around 310,000 clones in the sample, 75% to 95% are singletons; the top ten hold 6.8%.

This clonotype was sampled from a woman in her twenties or thirties with COVID-19, enrolled during active disease. The sample taken for sequencing was peripheral blood. The rearrangement links TRBV6-5 to TRBJ1-2, with 10 bases matching TRBD1. The CDR3 nucleotides read TGTGCCAGCTTTTGGGACAGGGGCTATGGCTACACCTTC. Protein sequence: CASFWDRGYGYTF.